This T cell receptor (beta chain) derives from a study of response to subunit inactivated influenza vaccine (dated by TCRdb to between 2018 and 2020). Looking at the study overall: To follow how T cells responded to a trivalent subunit inactivated influenza vaccine, the researchers relied on deep quantitative profiling of the T cell receptor repertoire.

What the authors observed across the whole study: The authors suggested that each seasonal influenza vaccination may recruit only a limited number of new T cells.

Taken from the germline V gene, the CDR1 and CDR2 loops are SGHTA and FQGNSA. The junction carries 15 bases between V and J, which are trimmed by 6 bases and 0 bases respectively. Including cysteine and phenylalanine, the CDR3 has 15 amino acids. Solely the CDR3 DNA is kept, with 45 bases framed from the first base. This clonotype was seen only a few times. What antigen it recognizes has not been identified. Base qualities are not provided; no much larger clone lies one nucleotide away. Library method: RT-PCR. For sequencing, an Illumina HiSeq 2500 was employed. TCRdb reprocessed the public reads (quality trimming at Q25 with fastp, clone calling with MiXCR) and kept in-frame beta chains. Entries that share a CDR3 protein sequence are merged under the most common genes and DNA. For this sample there are about 520,000 distinct CDR3 sequences; around 25% appear just once. The ten largest clones take up 1.9% of the sample.

Rearrangement joined TRBV7-2 to TRBJ2-7; a tentative D call is TRBD1 (6 bases match). The sequences come from CD4+ T cells sorted from PBMCs, collected more than 4 days after vaccination. This clonotype was sampled from a man in his fifties who received an inactivated influenza vaccine. Donor details come from another sample of the same person, matched by shared clones. The CDR3 is CASRERDIISYEQYF. The DNA is as follows: TGTGCCAGCAGAGAACGGGACATCATCTCCTACGAGCAGTACTTC. Reference TRBV7-2 and TRBJ2-7 proteins supply the regions before and after the CDR3; the full variable domain is: GAGVSQSPSNKVTEKGKDVELRCDPISGHTALYWYRQSLGQGLEFLIYFQGNSAPDKSGLPSDRFSAERTGGSVSTLTIQRTQQEDSAVYLCASRERDIISYEQYFGPGTRLTVT.